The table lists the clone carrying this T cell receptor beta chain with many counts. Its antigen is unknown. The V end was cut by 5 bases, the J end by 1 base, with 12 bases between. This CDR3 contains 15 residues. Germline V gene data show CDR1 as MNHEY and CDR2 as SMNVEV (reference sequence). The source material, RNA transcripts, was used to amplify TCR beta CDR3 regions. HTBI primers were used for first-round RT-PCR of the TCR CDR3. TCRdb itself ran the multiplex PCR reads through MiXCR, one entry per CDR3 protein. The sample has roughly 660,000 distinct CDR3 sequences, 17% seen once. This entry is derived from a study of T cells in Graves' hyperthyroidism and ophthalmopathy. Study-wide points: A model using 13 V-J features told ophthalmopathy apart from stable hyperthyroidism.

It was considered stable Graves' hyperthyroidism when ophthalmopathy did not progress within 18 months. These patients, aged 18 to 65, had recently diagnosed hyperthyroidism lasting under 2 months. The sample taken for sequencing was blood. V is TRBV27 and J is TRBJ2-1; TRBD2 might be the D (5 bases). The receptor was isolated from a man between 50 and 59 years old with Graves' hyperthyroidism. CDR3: CASSASGPSYNEQFF. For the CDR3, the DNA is TGTGCCAGCAGTGCGAGCGGCCCGTCCTACAATGAGCAGTTCTTC.